This TCR beta chain originates from a study of cytomegalovirus exposure and HLA in healthy donors. Study in general: Inside one of the first data releases sat around 85 million unique TCRs taken from HLA-typed donors.

Use of 60 Vbeta and 13 Jbeta primers characterized the PCR. The table came from immunoSEQ multiplex PCR; TCRdb's copy has only in-frame clones and leaves some out. The sample has approximately 300,000 clones, about 80% seen once; the top ten hold roughly 0.31%. Study-wide findings and caveats: Whilst most TCR sequences proved rare, a subset of public TCRs occurred across many donors.

Healthy individuals who donated bone marrow served as the donors. In the case of this clone: The target antigen is unknown.

The clonotype comes from a girl aged 2 to 9 in good health and CMV-seronegative. The specimen was PBMCs.

CDR3: CASSLRAGSSSGNTIYF. As DNA, the CDR3 is TGTGCCAGCAGCTTGAGGGCAGGGTCGAGCTCTGGAAACACCATATATTTT. V gene TRBV5-4 combines with J gene TRBJ1-3; tentative D call: TRBD1 (5 bases). V was trimmed by 1 base and J by 0 bases, leaving 14 bases between them. CDR3 length: 17 amino acids. From germline, CDR1 is SGHNT and CDR2 YYREEE (reference sequence).